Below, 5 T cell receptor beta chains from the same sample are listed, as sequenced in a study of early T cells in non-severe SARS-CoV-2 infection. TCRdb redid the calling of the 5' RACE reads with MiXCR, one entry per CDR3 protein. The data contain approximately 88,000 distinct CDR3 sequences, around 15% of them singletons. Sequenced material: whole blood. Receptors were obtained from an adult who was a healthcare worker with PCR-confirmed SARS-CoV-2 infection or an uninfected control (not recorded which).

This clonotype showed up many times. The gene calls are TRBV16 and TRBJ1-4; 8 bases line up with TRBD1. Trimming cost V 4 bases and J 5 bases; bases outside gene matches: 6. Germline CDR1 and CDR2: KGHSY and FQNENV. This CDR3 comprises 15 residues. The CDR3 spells CASSPRTGNNEKLFF. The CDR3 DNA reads TGTGCCAGCAGCCCGCGGACAGGGAACAATGAAAAACTGTTTTTT. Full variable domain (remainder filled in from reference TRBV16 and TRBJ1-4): GEEVAQTPKHLVRGEGQKAKLYCAPIKGHSYVFWYQQVLKNEFKFLISFQNENVFDETGMPKERFSAKCLPNSPCSLEIQATKLEDSAVYFCASSPRTGNNEKLFFGSGTQLSVL.

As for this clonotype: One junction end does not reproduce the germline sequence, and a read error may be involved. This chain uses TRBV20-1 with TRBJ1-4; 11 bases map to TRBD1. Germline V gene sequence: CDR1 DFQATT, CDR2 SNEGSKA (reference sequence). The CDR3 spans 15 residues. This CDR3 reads CCAGTGTGGPEKLFF. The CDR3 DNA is TGCTGTGCTGGGACCGGGACAGGGGGACCTGAAAAACTGTTTTTT.

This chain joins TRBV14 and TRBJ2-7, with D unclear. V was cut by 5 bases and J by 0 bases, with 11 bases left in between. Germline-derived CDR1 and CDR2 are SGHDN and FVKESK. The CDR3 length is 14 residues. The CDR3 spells CASSLSPVSYEQYF. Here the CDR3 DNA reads TGTGCCAGCAGCTTATCGCCGGTCTCCTACGAGCAGTACTTC. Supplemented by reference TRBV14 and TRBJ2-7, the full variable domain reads EAGVTQFPSHSVIEKGQTVTLRCDPISGHDNLYWYRRVMGKEIKFLLHFVKESKQDESGMPNNRFLAERTGGTYSTLKVQPAELEDSGVYFCASSLSPVSYEQYFGPGTRLTVT.

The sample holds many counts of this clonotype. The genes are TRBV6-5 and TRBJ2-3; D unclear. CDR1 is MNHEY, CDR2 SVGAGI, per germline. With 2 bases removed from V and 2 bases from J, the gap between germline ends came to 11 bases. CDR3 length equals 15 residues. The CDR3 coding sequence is TGTGCCAGCAGTTACCGTGGCAGAGACACAGATACGCAGTATTTT. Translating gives CASSYRGRDTDTQYF.

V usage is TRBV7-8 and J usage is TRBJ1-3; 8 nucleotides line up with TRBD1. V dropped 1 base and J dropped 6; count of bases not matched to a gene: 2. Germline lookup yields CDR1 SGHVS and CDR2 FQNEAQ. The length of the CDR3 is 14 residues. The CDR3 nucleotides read TGTGCCAGCAGCTTAGGGGGACAGGAAAACACCATATATTTT. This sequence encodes CASSLGGQENTIYF.